Below, 26 T cell receptor beta chains from the same sample are listed, as sequenced in a study of blood T cell repertoires in COVID-19. Assay: immunoSEQ multiplex PCR; the TCRdb copy retains only in-frame clones and omits some. The data show 200,000 to 250,000 clones, more than 85% seen once. Sequencing was performed on PBMCs or T cells enriched from blood (not recorded which). These receptors were collected from a woman aged 25 to 39 who had recovered from COVID-19.

This chain joins TRBV27 and TRBJ1-1, with unresolved D. This CDR3 has 13 amino acids. The V end lost 6 bases, the J end lost 2 bases, and 10 bases lay between the germline ends. The germline V gene encodes CDR1 MNHEY and CDR2 SMNVEV (reference sequence). This CDR3 is CASRRRYNTEAFF. Here the CDR3 DNA reads TGTGCCAGCAGGAGAAGATATAACACTGAAGCTTTCTTT.

This chain connects TRBV19 to TRBJ1-5; possible D gene TRBD1, 6 bases. The CDR3 runs 17 residues. The V gene lost 7 bases and the J gene lost 0 bases, with 19 bases spanning the gap. Germline CDR1 is LNHDA and CDR2 is SQIVND (reference sequence). The DNA for the CDR3 is TGTGCCAGTACCCAGACAGGCAGAACTTATAGCAATCAGCCCCAGCATTTT. As protein: CASTQTGRTYSNQPQHF.

The chain has TRBV19 and TRBJ1-5, with D hard to call. The germline V and J ends were trimmed by 6 bases and 0 bases, with 24 bases remaining between them. Germline CDR1 is LNHDA and CDR2 is SQIVND (reference sequence). CDR3 length: 19 amino acids. This CDR3 reads CASSRLGGGRGDSNQPQHF. Written as DNA, the CDR3 is TGTGCCAGTAGCCGATTGGGTGGAGGGCGTGGGGATAGCAATCAGCCCCAGCATTTT.

This chain uses TRBV15 with TRBJ2-5; D call uncertain. CDR1 LNHNV and CDR2 YYDKDF come from the germline V gene (reference sequence). V was shortened by 0 bases and J by 1 base, with 6 bases between the two germline ends. The CDR3 spans 14 residues. Here the CDR3 DNA reads TGTGCCACCAGCAGAGAAGCATCCCAAGAGACCCAGTACTTC. Its translation: CATSREASQETQYF.

The V and J genes are TRBV6-2 or TRBV6-3 and TRBJ2-5; D is possibly TRBD2 (6 bases). CDR1 is MNHEY, CDR2 SVGEGT, per germline. The CDR3 covers 15 residues. Trimming shortened V by 2 bases and J by 4 bases, and 14 bases separated the two germline ends. The CDR3: CASSYTRTGVETQYF. The CDR3 coding sequence is TGTGCCAGCAGTTACACCCGGACGGGGGTAGAGACCCAGTACTTC.

The chain carries TRBV4-3 and TRBJ2-5; 9 bases map to TRBD1. Germline-derived CDR1 and CDR2 are LGHNA and YSLEER. The CDR3 extends over 15 amino acids. After removal of 3 bases from V and 4 bases from J, the junction contained 6 bases not matched to a gene. The CDR3 loop is CASSQGTGQRETQYF. Here the CDR3 DNA reads TGCGCCAGCAGCCAGGGGACAGGGCAGAGAGAGACCCAGTACTTC.

V gene TRBV3-1 (or the pseudogene TRBV3-2) combines with J gene TRBJ1-4, with 9 bases that match TRBD1. V lost 0 bases and J lost 2; bases outside the gene matches: 4. CDR3 length: 17 residues. Germline V gene lookup returns CDR1 LGHDT and CDR2 YNNKEL (reference sequence). The CDR3 DNA reads as TGTGCCAGCAGCCAAGAAGGCGGACAGGGGACTAATGAAAAACTGTTTTTT. This sequence encodes CASSQEGGQGTNEKLFF.

The rearrangement links TRBV30 to TRBJ1-1; no clear D. This CDR3 comprises 15 residues. V was cut by 0 bases and J by 2 bases, with 13 bases left in between. Germline lookup yields CDR1 GTSNPN and CDR2 SVGIG (reference sequence). CDR3 amino acids: CAWSVRGLLNTEAFF. Here the CDR3 DNA reads TGTGCCTGGAGTGTACGAGGGTTATTAAACACTGAAGCTTTCTTT. The full variable domain, completed using reference TRBV30 and TRBJ1-1, is SQTIHQWPATLVQPVGSPLSLECTVEGTSNPNLYWYRQAAGRGLQLLFYSVGIGQISSEVPQNLSASRPQDRQFILSSKKLLLSDSGFYLCAWSVRGLLNTEAFFGQGTRLTVV.

This clone was seen once. The chain recombines TRBV28 with TRBJ2-7, with 8 bases lining up with TRBD2. CDR3 size: 15 residues. CDR1 and CDR2 from the germline V gene are MDHEN and SYDVKM. V shed 2 bases, J shed 5 bases, and the junction held 8 bases outside the gene matches. The DNA of the CDR3 is TGTGCCAGCAGTTTAACTGCGGGGGGTCACCACGAGCAGTACTTC. Translating gives CASSLTAGGHHEQYF.

This chain connects TRBV19 to TRBJ2-1, with 8 bases aligning to TRBD2. V shed 11 bases, J shed 2 bases, and the junction held 5 bases outside the gene matches. Germline CDR1 LNHDA, CDR2 SQIVND (reference sequence). The CDR3 loop spans 13 amino acids. This CDR3 reads CAASTSAYNEQFF. The CDR3, as DNA: TGTGCCGCATCGACTAGCGCCTACAATGAGCAGTTCTTC.

The chain is built from TRBV28 and TRBJ2-7; D possibly corresponds to TRBD2 (6 bases). CDR3 size: 14 residues. V was clipped by 7 bases and J by 6 bases, with 19 bases between them. Germline V CDR1 and CDR2: MDHEN, SYDVKM. In DNA form, the CDR3 reads TGTGCCAGCACCCCTAGGACTCGGAGGGGCGAGCAGTACTTC. Translating it yields CASTPRTRRGEQYF.

The chain carries TRBV4-3 and TRBJ1-1, with D hard to call. Germline CDR1 is LGHNA and CDR2 is YSLEER. Deletions cut 5 bases from V and 0 bases from J, with 16 bases between. This CDR3 comprises 16 residues. CDR3 sequence: CASSSYPVRMNTEAFF. The CDR3 bases are TGCGCCAGCAGCTCATACCCGGTAAGAATGAACACTGAAGCTTTCTTT.

The gene calls are TRBV19 and TRBJ2-1, with 7 bases identical to TRBD2. Germline CDR1 is LNHDA and CDR2 is SQIVND (reference sequence). This CDR3 contains 15 residues. V trimming: 6 bases; J trimming: 6 bases; junction bases outside the gene matches: 11. DNA for the CDR3: TGTGCCAGTAGCGAAAAGAGGGACTACCTCAATGAGCAGTTCTTC. It translates to CASSEKRDYLNEQFF.

V gene TRBV5-5 combines with J gene TRBJ1-5; 8 positions match TRBD1. Losses at the gene ends were 5 bases for V and 0 bases for J; bases not matched to a gene: 4. Germline CDR1 SGHKS, CDR2 YYEKEE (reference sequence). This CDR3 region has 15 residues. The CDR3 DNA follows: TGTGCCAGCAGTCCGACAGGGGCTAGCAATCAGCCCCAGCATTTT. Translated: CASSPTGASNQPQHF.

The chain has TRBV5-4 and TRBJ1-2, with TRBD1 as a possible D gene (5 bases). This CDR3 is 13 amino acids long. CDR1 and CDR2 (germline): SGHNT, YYREEE (reference sequence). The V end was cut by 2 bases, the J end by 8 bases, with 13 bases between. In nucleotides, the CDR3 is TGTGCCAGCAGCTTATCAGGGTCGTACGGCTACACCTTC. Its protein is CASSLSGSYGYTF.

The chain has TRBV28 and TRBJ2-1; tentative D call: TRBD1 (6 bases). The CDR3 consists of 12 residues. Germline V CDR1 and CDR2: MDHEN, SYDVKM. Trimming took off 6 bases at V and 10 bases at J, with 13 bases between the two ends. CDR3 in DNA: TGTGCCAGCAGCTTACCACAGGGAGAGCAGTTCTTC. This encodes CASSLPQGEQFF.

The J gene is TRBJ1-1, the V gene TRBV5-8, with D perhaps TRBD1 (5 bases). Trimming pared 0 bases from V and 1 base from J, leaving 13 bases between. The germline V gene encodes CDR1 SGHTS and CDR2 YDEGEE. This CDR3 has 16 residues. CDR3 DNA: TGTGCCAGCAGCTTGGGGGGGGTTTCGGCGAACACTGAAGCTTTCTTT. It yields the protein CASSLGGVSANTEAFF.

The rearrangement links TRBV30 to TRBJ2-1; 7 positions agree with TRBD1. The V and J ends lost 6 bases and 4 bases, in that order; junction bases with no gene match: 3. From germline, CDR1 is GTSNPN and CDR2 SVGIG (reference sequence). The CDR3 sequence is 12 residues long. Here the CDR3 DNA reads TGTGCCTGCGGACAGGAATACAATGAGCAGTTCTTC. It encodes CACGQEYNEQFF. Drawing the rest from reference TRBV30 and TRBJ2-1, the complete variable domain is SQTIHQWPATLVQPVGSPLSLECTVEGTSNPNLYWYRQAAGRGLQLLFYSVGIGQISSEVPQNLSASRPQDRQFILSSKKLLLSDSGFYLCACGQEYNEQFFGPGTRLTVL.

The V and J genes are TRBV6-5 and TRBJ1-3; a weak D match, TRBD1 (6 bases). Trimming took 2 bases from V and 4 from J, leaving 12 bases between them. Germline values: CDR1 MNHEY, CDR2 SVGAGI. The CDR3 spans 15 residues. The CDR3 protein is CASSYSRTDGNTIYF. CDR3 nucleotide sequence: TGTGCCAGCAGTTACAGCCGGACAGACGGAAACACCATATATTTT.

The chain uses TRBV5-3 and TRBJ2-5; 13 bases align to TRBD2. TRBV5-3 is an open reading frame whose function is uncertain. V was pared by 6 bases and J by 0 bases, with 17 bases of the junction left unmatched. The CDR3 sequence is 20 residues long. In nucleotides, the CDR3 is TGTGCCAGAAACATTTTATCCGGGACTAGCGGGACGGCATACCAAGAGACCCAGTACTTC. Translating it yields CARNILSGTSGTAYQETQYF.

The rearrangement links TRBV2 to TRBJ2-5; 10 nucleotides agree with TRBD2. CDR1 is SNHLY, CDR2 FYNNEI, per germline. V shed 5 bases, J shed 5 bases, and the junction held 11 bases outside the gene matches. The CDR3 has 16 amino acids. This CDR3 is CASSWTSGTFGETQYF. CDR3 nucleotide sequence: TGTGCCAGCAGTTGGACTAGCGGAACATTTGGGGAGACCCAGTACTTC.

The rearrangement uses TRBV4-1 and TRBJ1-5, with 7 bases lining up with TRBD1. J was trimmed by 7 bases and V by 2 bases; bases with no gene match: 11. The germline V gene has CDR1 MGHRA and CDR2 YSYEKL. This CDR3 contains 16 residues. The CDR3 loop reads CASSQWVGQRGQPQHF. CDR3 DNA sequence: TGCGCCAGCAGCCAATGGGTGGGACAGAGGGGGCAGCCCCAGCATTTT.

This clone was observed once. The rearrangement joins TRBV7-2 to TRBJ2-7; perhaps TRBD2 as D (5 bases). The CDR3 consists of 17 residues. CDR1 and CDR2 from the germline V gene are SGHTA and FQGNSA. Trimming shortened V by 2 bases and J by 2 bases, and 19 bases separated the two germline ends. In DNA form, the CDR3 reads TGTGCCAGCAGCTTATTCTCGGGGTTGTCCGTAGCCTACGAGCAGTACTTC. Its protein is CASSLFSGLSVAYEQYF.

This chain connects TRBV28 to TRBJ1-1, with D possibly being TRBD1 (6 bases). V lost 6 bases, J lost 0 bases, and 11 bases lay in between. Germline V gene sequence: CDR1 MDHEN, CDR2 SYDVKM. This CDR3 is built from 14 residues. CDR3 amino acids: CASSTGWMNTEAFF. CDR3 in DNA: TGTGCCAGCAGCACAGGGTGGATGAACACTGAAGCTTTCTTT.

The chain links TRBV7-2 to TRBJ2-1; 10 positions agree with TRBD2. CDR1 is SGHTA, CDR2 FQGNSA, per germline. The trim removed 0 bases at V and 5 bases at J, leaving 4 bases unmatched. The CDR3 has 16 residues. In DNA, the CDR3 is TGTGCCAGCAGCTTAGCGCTACTAGCGGGAAACAATGAGCAGTTCTTC. This translates into CASSLALLAGNNEQFF.

The chain links TRBV10-3 to TRBJ2-3; 8 nucleotides agree with TRBD2. The ends lost 4 bases at V and 2 bases at J; junction bases unmatched: 5. The CDR3 has 15 residues. The germline CDR1 and CDR2 sequences are ENHRY and SYGVKD. DNA of the CDR3: TGTGCCATCAGTGGCCGCGGGGGGAACACAGATACGCAGTATTTT. It encodes CAISGRGGNTDTQYF.